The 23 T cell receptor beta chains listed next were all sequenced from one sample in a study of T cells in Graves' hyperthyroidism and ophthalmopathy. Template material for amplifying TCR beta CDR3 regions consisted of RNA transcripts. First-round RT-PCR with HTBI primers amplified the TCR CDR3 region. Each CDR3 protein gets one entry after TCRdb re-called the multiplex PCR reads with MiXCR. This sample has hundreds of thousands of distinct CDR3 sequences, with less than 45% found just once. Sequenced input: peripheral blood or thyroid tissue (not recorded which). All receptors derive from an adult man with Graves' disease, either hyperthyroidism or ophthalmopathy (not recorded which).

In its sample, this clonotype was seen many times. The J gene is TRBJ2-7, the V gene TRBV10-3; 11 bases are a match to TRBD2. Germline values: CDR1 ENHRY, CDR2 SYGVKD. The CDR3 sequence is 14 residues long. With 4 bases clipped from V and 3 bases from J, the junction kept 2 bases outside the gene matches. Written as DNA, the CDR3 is TGTGCCATCAGTGTAACTAGCGGGAGCTACGAGCAGTACTTC. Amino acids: CAISVTSGSYEQYF.

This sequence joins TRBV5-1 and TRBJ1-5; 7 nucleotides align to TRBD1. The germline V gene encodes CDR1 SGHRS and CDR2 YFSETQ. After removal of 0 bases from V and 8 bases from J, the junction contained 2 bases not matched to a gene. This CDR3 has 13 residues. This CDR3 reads CASSLDQGEPQHF. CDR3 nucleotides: TGCGCCAGCAGCTTGGATCAGGGGGAGCCCCAGCATTTT.

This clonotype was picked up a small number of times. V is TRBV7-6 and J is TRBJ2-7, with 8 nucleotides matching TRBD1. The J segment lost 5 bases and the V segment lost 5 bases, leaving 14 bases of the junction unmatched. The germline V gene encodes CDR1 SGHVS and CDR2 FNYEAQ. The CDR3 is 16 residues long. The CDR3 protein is CASSTGTGRTLNEQYF. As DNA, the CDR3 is TGTGCCAGCAGCACAGGGACAGGCCGTACACTGAACGAGCAGTACTTC.

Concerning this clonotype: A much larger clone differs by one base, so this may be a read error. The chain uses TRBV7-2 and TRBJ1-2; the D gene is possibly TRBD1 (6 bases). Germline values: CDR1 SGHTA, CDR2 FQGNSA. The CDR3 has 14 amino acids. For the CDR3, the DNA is TGTGCCAGCAGCACCTACAGGGAGAACTATGGCCACACCTTC. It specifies CASSTYRENYGHTF.

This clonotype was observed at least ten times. The CDR3 is CASNGQFSNQPQHF. In nucleotides, the CDR3 is TGTGCCAGCAATGGACAGTTTAGCAATCAGCCCCAGCATTTT. This chain joins TRBV2 and TRBJ1-5; possibly TRBD1 for D (6 bases). Germline V gene sequence: CDR1 SNHLY, CDR2 FYNNEI. The length of the CDR3 is 14 residues. V lost 7 bases and J lost 0, with 10 bases in between.

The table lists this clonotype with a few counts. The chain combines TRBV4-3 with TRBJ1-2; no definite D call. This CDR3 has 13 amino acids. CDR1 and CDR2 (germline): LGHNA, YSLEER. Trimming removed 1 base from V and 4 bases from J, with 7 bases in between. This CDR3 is CASSQAGLYGYTF. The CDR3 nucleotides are TGCGCCAGCAGCCAAGCAGGACTCTATGGCTACACCTTC.

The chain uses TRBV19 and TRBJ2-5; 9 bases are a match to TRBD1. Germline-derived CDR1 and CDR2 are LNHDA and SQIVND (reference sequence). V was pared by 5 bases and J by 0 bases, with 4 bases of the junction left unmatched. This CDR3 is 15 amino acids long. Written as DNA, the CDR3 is TGTGCCAGTAGTCCCGGGACAGGGTACCAAGAGACCCAGTACTTC. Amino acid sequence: CASSPGTGYQETQYF.

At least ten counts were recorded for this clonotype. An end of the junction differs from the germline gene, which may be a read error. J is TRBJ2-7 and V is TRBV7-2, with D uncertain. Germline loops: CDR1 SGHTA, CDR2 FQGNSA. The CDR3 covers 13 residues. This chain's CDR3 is CASSQTKGIGEHF. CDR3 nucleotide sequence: TGTGCCAGCAGCCAGACGAAGGGTATAGGTGAACACTTC.

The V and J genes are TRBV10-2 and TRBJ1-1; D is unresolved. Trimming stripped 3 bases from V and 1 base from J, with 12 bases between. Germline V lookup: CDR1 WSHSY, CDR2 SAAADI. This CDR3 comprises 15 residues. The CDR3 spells CASSDRNRSNTEAFF. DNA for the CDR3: TGCGCCAGCAGTGACCGGAACAGATCGAACACTGAAGCTTTCTTT.

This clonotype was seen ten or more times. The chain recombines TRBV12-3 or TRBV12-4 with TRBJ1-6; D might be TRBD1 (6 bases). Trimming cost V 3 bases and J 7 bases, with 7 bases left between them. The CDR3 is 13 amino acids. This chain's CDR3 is CASSFGQNSPLHF. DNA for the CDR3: TGTGCCAGCAGTTTCGGACAGAATTCACCCCTCCACTTT.

The CDR3 nucleotides read TGCAGCAGGACAGGTGGAAACACCATATATTTT. It codes for CSRTGGNTIYF. The gene calls are TRBV29-1 and TRBJ1-3; 7 bases line up with TRBD1. CDR3 length: 11 residues. Germline lookup yields CDR1 SQVTM and CDR2 ANQGSEA. After removal of 8 bases from V and 3 bases from J, the junction contained 1 base not matched to a gene.

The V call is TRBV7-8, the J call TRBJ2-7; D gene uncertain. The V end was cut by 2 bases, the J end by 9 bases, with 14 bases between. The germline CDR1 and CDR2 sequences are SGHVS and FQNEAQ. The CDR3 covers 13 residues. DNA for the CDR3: TGTGCCAGCAGCTTACTAAGGAGCGCTTCGCAGTACTTC. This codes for CASSLLRSASQYF.

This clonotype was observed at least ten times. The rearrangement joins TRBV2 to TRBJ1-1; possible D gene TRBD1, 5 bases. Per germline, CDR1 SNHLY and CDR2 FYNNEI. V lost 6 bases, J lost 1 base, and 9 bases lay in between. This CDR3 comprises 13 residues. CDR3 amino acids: CASRQDTNTEAFF. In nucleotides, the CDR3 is TGTGCCAGCAGACAGGATACGAACACTGAAGCTTTCTTT.

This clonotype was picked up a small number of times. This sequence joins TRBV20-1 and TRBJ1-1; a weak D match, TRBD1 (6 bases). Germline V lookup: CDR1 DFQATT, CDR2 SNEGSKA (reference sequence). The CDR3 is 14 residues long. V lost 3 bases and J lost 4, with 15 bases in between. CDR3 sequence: CSASHGGMGTEAFF. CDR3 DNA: TGCAGTGCTAGTCACGGGGGCATGGGCACTGAAGCTTTCTTT.

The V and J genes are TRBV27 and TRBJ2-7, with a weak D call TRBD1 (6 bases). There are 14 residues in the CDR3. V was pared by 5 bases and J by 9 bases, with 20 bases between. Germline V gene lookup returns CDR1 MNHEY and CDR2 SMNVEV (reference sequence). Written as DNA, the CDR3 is TGTGCCAGCAGTCCTCAGGGGACACCCTATGGGCAGTACTTC. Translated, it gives CASSPQGTPYGQYF.

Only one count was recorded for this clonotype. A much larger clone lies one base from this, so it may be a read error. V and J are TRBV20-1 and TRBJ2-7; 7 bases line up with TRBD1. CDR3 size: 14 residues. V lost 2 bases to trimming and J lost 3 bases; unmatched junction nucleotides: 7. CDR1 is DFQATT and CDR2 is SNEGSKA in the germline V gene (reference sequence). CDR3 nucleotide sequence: TGCAGTGCTAGACCGACAGGGCGGAACTACGAGCAGTACTTC. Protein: CSARPTGRNYEQYF.

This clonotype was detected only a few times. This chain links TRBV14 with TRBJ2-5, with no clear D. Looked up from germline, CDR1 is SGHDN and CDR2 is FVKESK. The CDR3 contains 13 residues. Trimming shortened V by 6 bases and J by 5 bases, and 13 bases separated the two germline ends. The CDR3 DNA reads TGTGCCAGCAGTCTCCGGAGAGCGGAGACCCAGTACTTC. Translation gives CASSLRRAETQYF.

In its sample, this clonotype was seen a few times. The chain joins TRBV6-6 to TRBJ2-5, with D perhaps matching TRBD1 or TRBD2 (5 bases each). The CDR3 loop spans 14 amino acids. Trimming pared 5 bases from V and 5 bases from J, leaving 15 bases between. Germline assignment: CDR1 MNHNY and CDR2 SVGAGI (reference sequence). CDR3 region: CASSEGVWGETQYF. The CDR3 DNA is TGTGCCAGCAGTGAAGGAGTCTGGGGGGAGACCCAGTACTTC.

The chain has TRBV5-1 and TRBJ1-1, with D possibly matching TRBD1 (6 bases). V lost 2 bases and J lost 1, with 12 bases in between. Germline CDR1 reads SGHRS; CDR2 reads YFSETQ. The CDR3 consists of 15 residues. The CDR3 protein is CASSLNGGENTEAFF. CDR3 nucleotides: TGCGCCAGCAGCTTAAATGGGGGCGAGAACACTGAAGCTTTCTTT.

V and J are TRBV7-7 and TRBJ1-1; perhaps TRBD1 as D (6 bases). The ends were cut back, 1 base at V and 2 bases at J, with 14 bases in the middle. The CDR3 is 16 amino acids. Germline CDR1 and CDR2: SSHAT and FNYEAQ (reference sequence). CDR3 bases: TGTGCCAGCAGCTTAGGACTTCCAGGGGCCAACACTGAAGCTTTCTTT. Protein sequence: CASSLGLPGANTEAFF.

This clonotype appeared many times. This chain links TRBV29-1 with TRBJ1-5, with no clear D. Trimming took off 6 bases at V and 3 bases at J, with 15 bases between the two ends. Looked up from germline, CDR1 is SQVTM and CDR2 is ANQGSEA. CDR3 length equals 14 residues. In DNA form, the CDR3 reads TGCAGCGTAGCCGGTGGTACAGACAATCAGCCCCAGCATTTT. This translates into CSVAGGTDNQPQHF.

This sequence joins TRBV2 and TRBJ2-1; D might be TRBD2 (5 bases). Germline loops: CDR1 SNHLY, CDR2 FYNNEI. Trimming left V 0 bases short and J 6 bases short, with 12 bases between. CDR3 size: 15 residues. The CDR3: CASSEADSYGNEQFF. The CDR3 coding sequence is TGTGCCAGCAGTGAAGCGGACTCCTACGGCAATGAGCAGTTCTTC.

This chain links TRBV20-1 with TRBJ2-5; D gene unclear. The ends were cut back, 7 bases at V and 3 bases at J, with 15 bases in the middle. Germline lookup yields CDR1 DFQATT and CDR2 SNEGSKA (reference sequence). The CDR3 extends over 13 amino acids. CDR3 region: CSVGPYYEETQYF. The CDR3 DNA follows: TGCAGTGTTGGGCCCTACTACGAAGAGACCCAGTACTTC.